These 8 T cell receptor beta chains came from one sample sequenced in a study of metastatic and nonmetastatic thyroid tumors. TCRdb re-analyzed the PCR reads using MiXCR. The table shows some 30,000 clones, with about 4% occurring only once. Among the patients, none had received any treatment before thyroid surgery. Sequenced input: blood. The receptor set was obtained from a female donor with papillary thyroid cancer or a benign thyroid nodule (not recorded which). Some clones in this sample may be carry-over from other donors' samples.

This clone was recorded a few times. At one of its ends the junction is not consistent with the germline gene, which may arise from a read error. The J gene is TRBJ1-5, the V gene TRBV5-5; no clear D gene. Germline V gene sequence: CDR1 SGHKS, CDR2 YYEKEE (reference sequence). The CDR3 has 15 amino acids. Here the CDR3 reads CANSFYGTTNQPQHF. The CDR3 region has the DNA TGTGCCAACAGCTTTTACGGCACGACCAATCAGCCCCAGCATTTT.

The chain joins TRBV20-1 to TRBJ2-2; D assignment may be TRBD1 or TRBD2 (6 bases each). CDR1 is DFQATT, CDR2 SNEGSKA, per germline (reference sequence). CDR3 length equals 14 residues. V was shortened by 4 bases and J by 3 bases, with 12 bases between the two germline ends. The CDR3 region has the DNA TGCAGTGCTACTAAGGGGGGAGACACCGGGGAGCTGTTTTTT. It specifies CSATKGGDTGELFF.

The chain couples TRBV6-1 to TRBJ2-3; 7 bases are shared with TRBD2. Per the germline V gene, CDR1 is MNHNS and CDR2 is SASEGT. This CDR3 has 13 amino acids. V dropped 6 bases and J dropped 4; count of bases not matched to a gene: 4. CDR3 bases: TGTGCCAGCAGGCGGGAGTTGTCAGATACGCAGTATTTT. Translating it yields CASRRELSDTQYF.

DNA for the CDR3: TGTGCCAGCAGAACCGCAGGGAGAGAATACAATGAGCAGTTCTTC. This sequence encodes CASRTAGREYNEQFF. The V and J genes are TRBV27 and TRBJ2-1, with D tentatively TRBD1 or TRBD2 (5 bases each). V lost 6 bases and J 4 bases, leaving 16 bases between the germline ends. This CDR3 is built from 15 residues. Germline CDR1 and CDR2: MNHEY and SMNVEV (reference sequence).

There are a few counts of this clone. At one end the junction does not follow the germline gene, possibly because of a read error. The chain recombines TRBV9 with TRBJ2-3; 9 bases agree with TRBD2. CDR1 SGDLS and CDR2 YYNGEE come from the germline V gene. There are 15 residues in the CDR3. CDR3 residues: CASSVDASGKDTQYF. CDR3 bases: TGTGCCAGCAGCGTAGATGCTAGCGGGAAAGATACACAGTATTTT.

The chain combines TRBV7-9 with TRBJ2-7, with D tentatively TRBD2 (6 bases). The CDR3 spans 15 residues. Trimming pared 7 bases from V and 3 bases from J, leaving 19 bases between. Germline CDR1 and CDR2: SEHNR and FQNEAQ (reference sequence). The CDR3 DNA reads TGTGCCAGCATCCCCGTAGGAGGGTCCTTCTACGAGCAGTACTTC. This sequence encodes CASIPVGGSFYEQYF.

The chain employs TRBV6-1 and TRBJ1-5; 10 nucleotides line up with TRBD1. With V trimmed by 6 bases and J by 2 bases, 1 base remained unmatched. This CDR3 has 14 residues. From germline, CDR1 is MNHNS and CDR2 SASEGT. Here the CDR3 DNA reads TGTGCCAGCAGCGGGACAGGGGGCAATCAGCCCCAGCATTTT. Protein: CASSGTGGNQPQHF.

This clone appeared many times. This CDR3 is CSARAGPSGNTIYF. CDR3 nucleotides: TGCAGTGCTCGCGCCGGGCCCTCTGGAAACACCATATATTTT. The chain has TRBV20-1 and TRBJ1-3; no clear D gene. Germline CDR1 is DFQATT and CDR2 is SNEGSKA (reference sequence). This CDR3 contains 14 residues. Trimming removed 5 bases from V and 0 bases from J, with 11 bases in between.